This T cell receptor beta chain was identified during a study of CD8 T cells in ankylosing spondylitis. Study-wide findings and caveats: Reportedly, disease-linked clones are significantly enriched in ankylosing spondylitis patients' matched synovial fluid. Ankylosing spondylitis blood appeared to carry a characteristic TCR beta motif of roughly eight highly homologous variants.

Germline loops: CDR1 SQVTM, CDR2 ANQGSEA. This CDR3 comprises 14 residues. With 4 bases removed from V and 4 bases from J, the gap between germline ends came to 14 bases. Scientists made TCR beta libraries using quantitative 5'-RACE with molecular barcodes. TCRdb processed the 5' RACE reads anew with MiXCR; each CDR3 protein has one entry. The sample shows 330,000 or so distinct CDR3 sequences, approximately 8.2% of them seen only once. Many counts were recorded for this clonotype. What it recognizes is unknown. The chain is built from TRBV29-1 and TRBJ2-1; D possibly corresponds to TRBD2 (6 bases). The source of this sequence is a male donor with ankylosing spondylitis. What was sequenced was blood, either unsorted or a sorted T cell fraction (not recorded which). The CDR3 spells CSVAFAGLYNEQFF. CDR3 coding DNA: TGCAGCGTTGCCTTTGCGGGACTTTACAATGAGCAGTTCTTC.